Below, one TCR beta chain is given with its context. It has no known antigen specificity. It has no much larger one-base neighbor in the sample; base qualities were not kept. This record belongs to a study of blood T cell repertoires in COVID-19 (dated by TCRdb to the early 2020s). At the level of the whole study: The collaborator samples originated in the United States, Italy and Spain and spanned the acute and convalescent phases of COVID-19. The material from the prospective study consisted of cDNA or gDNA derived from T cells, B-cell-depleted T cells, or PBMCs. The dataset comprised deeply sampled blood TCRbeta repertoires from subjects exposed to, actively infected with, or recovered from COVID-19. The repertoires were released in a freely available public database meant as a resource for research on the immune response to SARS-CoV-2. Samples came from the ongoing ImmuneRACE study (first 160 participants) plus 1,254 subjects from 6 global collaborators. The sample metadata nearly always contained a de-identified subject ID, COVID-19 status, age in years and sex. Where available, HLA class I and class II types were obtained from metadata supplied by the sample provider rather than from assay-based typing. What the work shows at the level of the full study, not this receptor alone: How much clinical and demographic metadata was included differed by source and by participant, and the metadata was provided uncurated.

CDR1 SGHTA and CDR2 FQGTGA are derived from the germline V gene. V drops 5 bases and J drops 3 bases, leaving 10 bases in between. The CDR3 has 13 amino acids, counting the end cysteine and phenylalanine. Only CDR3 DNA remains: 39 bases, in frame from the first base. TCRbeta CDR3 regions were amplified from genomic DNA by means of the immunoSEQ Assay, a bias-controlled multiplex PCR. On the authors' methods: Nucleated cell counts per sample were estimated from amplification of reference gene primers within the assay. Sequence reads were collapsed and filtered to measure the absolute abundance of every unique TCRbeta CDR3 rearrangement. For each sample, productive Simpson clonality was calculated as the square root of Simpson's diversity index across productive rearrangements. Here the immuneACCESS table is served through TCRdb, limited to in-frame sequences with V and J called. Missing clones are a known gap in these copies; in checked studies unresolved V genes cover under half, and the rest lacks a known reason. For V, J and clone size, that table is used; D and trimming come from the DNA. For this sample the table gives 30,000 or so clones, of which roughly 86% were detected only once. The ten biggest clones cover roughly 37% of the sample.

Collaborating institutions collected whole blood in K2EDTA tubes following their own protocols. For TCRbeta analysis, collaborators shipped samples in one of three forms: frozen whole blood, isolated PBMCs, or DNA extracted from either of those sample types. This sequence uses TRBV7-3 and TRBJ1-1, with a tentative D gene TRBD1 over 5 matching bases. The source is a man at least 80 years old with active or convalescent COVID-19. Source material: peripheral blood. The CDR3 region has the sequence CASSTHRYTEAFF. The bases are TGTGCCAGCAGCACCCACAGGTACACTGAAGCTTTCTTT.